The source of this T cell receptor beta chain is a study of cytomegalovirus exposure and HLA in healthy donors (dated by TCRdb to about 2017). With respect to the entire study: An earlier analysis of approximately 550 of the donors reported more than 250 Gb of sequence data and around 110 million unique TCR beta sequences from roughly 180 million T cells. An early release that covered fewer than 800 HLA-typed donors contained around 300 gigabases of sequencing data and 75 million to 100 million unique TCR sequences. The genetic ancestry cluster associated with self-reported Caucasian donors included roughly four fifths of the roughly 360 genotyped donors. The aim of the study was to test whether cataloging public T cell receptors could identify signatures of past pathogen exposure. Using immunosequencing, the study profiled T cell repertoires from around 670 subjects and related those repertoires to cytomegalovirus serostatus. Besides the first cohort of roughly 660 subjects, a separate validation cohort made up of 95 to 150 different subjects was used. The study combined high-throughput TCR immunosequencing, statistical association of individual TCRs with disease status, and machine learning to predict cytomegalovirus infection status. A later analysis re-analyzed previously published TCR beta repertoires from hundreds of donors and added high-resolution HLA genotyping to study TCR occurrence patterns. The later analysis used no new phenotypic data to find candidate immune exposures, relying instead on TCR beta sequences and their occurrence across donors. An earlier analysis of fewer than 700 of the donors applied high-throughput TCR beta sequencing to assess whether each TCR beta V gene segment acted as functional or pseudogenic. Donor age, sex, ethnicity and CMV serostatus were compiled together with the repertoire data. Genome-wide SNP genotypes for about 65% of the 666 donors were used in a later genetic analysis, which treated that subset as a discovery cohort. Every discovery cohort repertoire had been produced on one sequencing platform. Class I and class II HLA loci were covered by the typing at four-digit resolution. The number of donors typed differed by locus, with roughly 629-640 for A, B, C, DRB1 and DQB1, around 520 for DQA1, about 610 for DPA1, and some 450 for DPB1. Because of strong linkage in the cohort, roughly 5 DR-DQ haplotypes were treated as single units for association and clustering. Among about 400 genotyped donors of the cohort, an average of approximately 240,000 unique TCR beta nucleotide sequences was sequenced per donor, of which about 19% were non-productive. Study-level results and caveats: Three of the identified cytomegalovirus-associated TCR beta chains were confirmed in vitro to be specific for cytomegalovirus antigens. A further reported finding was that TCR beta sequences accurately predicted the HLA-A and HLA-B alleles for most subjects in the first cohort. At a false discovery rate of 0.05, a later analysis linked around 17,000 TCR beta sequences to specific HLA alleles. An earlier analysis of around 540 of the donors showed that most TCR beta V segments appeared in productive rearrangements either about 87% or about 30% of the time, which broadly matched IMGT annotations. CMV serostatus was the only immune exposure information available for the cohort. Most TCR sequences were observed very rarely across donors, whereas some public TCRs were present in many individuals. Some IMGT-functional V segments, including TRBV6-2 and TRBV6-3, could not be told apart with the 87-base-pair reads, so those segments were excluded. Most CMV-associated TCR beta chains appeared to be HLA-restricted in a later analysis, and the HLA associations seemed to be driven largely by CMV exposure. When HLA alleles, especially DR and DQ, strongly co-occurred, attributing TCR associations to individual alleles was difficult. In a later genetic analysis, a missense DCLRE1C variant was associated with V-gene and J-gene trimming of TCR beta chains, and the association was replicated in an independent cohort. The presence/absence analyses assumed that sequencing depth was roughly uniform across donors, and that assumption may not be true. A later analysis reported that several top co-occurrence clusters appeared linked to parvovirus B19, influenza, CMV and Epstein-Barr virus. Because counts were too low, seventeen rarely observed V segments, including chromosome 9 orphons, were excluded from the earlier analysis of a few hundred of the donors. According to a later analysis, TCR association rates differed among HLA loci, with DRB1 alleles showing the most associated TCRs and HLA-C alleles showing the fewest. According to a later genetic analysis, donors in an Asian-associated ancestry cluster had fewer N-insertions in productive TCRs than the approximately 670-donor mean. According to the authors, the approach could potentially be generalized to other disease states and immunological phenotypes. Because HLA typing was unavailable for some donors at each locus, only the typed subset was used in association tests. The classifier was reported to diagnose cytomegalovirus status with high specificity and sensitivity in both the original cohort and the validation cohort. This cohort had only TCR beta chains sequenced, and the lack of alpha or paired-chain data limited which features could be detected. A cluster of highly shared sequence variants was judged likely to be a technical artifact of the sequencing pipeline. Correlated functional status among segregating V segments might reflect linkage disequilibrium, but an unknown experimental factor could not be ruled out. In a later analysis, HLA-associated TCR beta chains showed more clonal expansion and lower generation probabilities than non-associated chains that were equally common. In the study, some 160 TCR beta chains were listed as associated with cytomegalovirus.

This clone was found a few times. Its antigen remains undetermined. Base quality data are lacking; no much larger clone is found one base away. At the junction V is shortened by 10 bases and J by 2 bases, with 14 bases in between. Reading the germline V gene gives CDR1 MGHDK and CDR2 SYGVNS. The CDR3 has 13 amino acids, counting the end cysteine and phenylalanine. The kept DNA is CDR3 alone, 39 bases in frame from the first base. Library generation was performed with the immunoSEQ multiplex PCR assay. A mixture of 60 forward primers for TCR Vbeta segments and 13 reverse primers for TCR Jbeta segments was used in the multiplex PCR. The CDR3 region of rearranged TCR beta genes was amplified from genomic DNA by a multiplex PCR assay. On the Illumina HiSeq System, the amplified TCR beta libraries were sequenced as 87-base-pair reads. In the source study's methods: Across the roughly 640 repertoires, a later analysis counted tens of millions of unique TCR beta chains, some 11 million of which were shared by at least two donors. Raw reads were error-corrected and collapsed into unique sequences by a nearest-neighbor algorithm in which closely related sequences were merged to remove PCR and sequencing errors. To assign V, D and J gene segments, CDR3 sequences were aligned to IMGT reference sequences. Each retained sequence needed at least a six-nucleotide match to both a V gene segment and a J gene segment. A rearrangement counted as productive if the CDR3 had no stop codons and remained in frame with V and J, and every other rearrangement counted as non-productive. CDR3 was defined by IMGT convention, running from the second conserved V-encoded cysteine to the conserved J-encoded phenylalanine. The earlier analysis of some 540 of the donors excluded any sequence lacking an unambiguous match to a single V gene segment. An earlier analysis of just under 600 of the donors called V segments functional above 56.7% productive rearrangements and segregating when the between-donor standard deviation exceeded 5%. A statistical classification framework was developed to diagnose cytomegalovirus status using the catalog of TCR beta chain sequences. V and J gene assignment, in a later analysis, came from comparing TCR nucleotide sequences with IMGT/GENE-DB human TR gene sequences. A later analysis assigned CDR3 sequences and most-parsimonious VDJ recombination scenarios with the TCRdist pipeline. In a later analysis, each TCR beta chain was defined by its CDR3 amino acid sequence together with its V-gene family, and reads lacking a unique V-gene family were excluded. In a later analysis, 550 to 650 highly shared, low-generation-probability nucleotide sequences were removed to address suspected cross-contamination and a sequencing artifact. In a later analysis, a clonal expansion index was calculated for each public chain from normalized within-repertoire ranks of inferred template counts. Generation probabilities in a later analysis came from a VDJ recombination model fitted to out-of-frame rearrangements, and those results were checked against IGoR. Hypergeometric tests were used in a later analysis to score TCR-TCR, TCR-HLA and TCR-CMV co-occurrence, with a repertoire-size bias correction applied to the TCR pairs. A later analysis estimated false discovery rates by permuting HLA or CMV assignments 20 times. In a later analysis, co-occurring TCRs were grouped using DBSCAN, with TCRdist sequence similarity added in when clustering inside HLA-allele-positive subsets. Co-occurrence clustering excluded repertoires with fewer than 30,000 or more than 120,000 public chains, plus five with anomalous nucleotide sharing. The source is immuneACCESS, and TCRdb retained only in-frame sequences with V and J called. Part of the clones is not carried over; for the studies checked, unresolved V genes explain less than half of this, and the remainder is unexplained. V, J and clone size reflect that table, while D and trimming were determined from the DNA. For this sample the table gives 150,000 to 200,000 clones, of which approximately 11% were detected only once. The biggest ten clones account for 7.8% of the sample.

In total, around 600 healthy bone marrow donors made up the cohort. All cohort members were sampled while nominally healthy, although unrecorded immune exposures were likely present. The donor was CMV seropositive and belonged to the group of 250 to 350 seropositive cohort members. Each donor provided a peripheral blood sample, and peripheral blood mononuclear cells were used for TCR beta sequencing. Genomic DNA was extracted from the blood cell samples with the Qiagen DNeasy Blood Extraction Kit. The sequence derives from a man aged 50-60 years in good health and CMV-seropositive. Sequenced sample: PBMCs. The chain is assembled from TRBV25-1 and TRBJ1-2; no confident D gene assignment can be made. The sequenced DNA: TGTGCCACCCAGCGAGGCACCAACTATGGCTACACCTTC. Its translation is CATQRGTNYGYTF.